Listed below are T cell receptor beta chains from one sample, sequenced in a study of blood T cell repertoires in COVID-19. Assay used: immunoSEQ multiplex PCR; TCRdb lists only in-frame clones, some missing. This table holds over 200,000 clones, roughly 90% found once. Sequencing was carried out using peripheral blood. These receptors originate from a woman aged 40 to 50 with acute or convalescent COVID-19. CDR3s include the opening cysteine and the closing phenylalanine or tryptophan. The D gene is left open where the match is weak. Rows may omit the clone size; those that give it use once, few, many or a size class.

v_gene	abundance	j_gene	d_gene	CDR3aa	CDR3nt
TRBV11-3	few	TRBJ2-4	TRBD1	CASSSTGVPNIQYF	TGTGCCAGCAGCTCCACAGGGGTTCCGAACATTCAGTACTTC
TRBV2	NA	TRBJ1-2	TRBD1	CASSLRGLVYTF	TGTGCCAGCAGTCTTAGGGGGCTAGTCTACACCTTC
TRBV2	NA	TRBJ1-1	TRBD1	CASSETGEGLTEAFF	TGTGCCAGCAGCGAGACAGGGGAGGGATTGACTGAAGCTTTCTTT
TRBV12-3/TRBV12-4	NA	TRBJ1-6	NA	CASSLGATTPLHF	TGTGCCAGCAGTTTAGGGGCCACGACACCCCTCCACTTT
TRBV25-1	NA	TRBJ2-6	TRBD1	CASSEYGTGAGANVLTF	TGTGCCAGCAGTGAATACGGGACAGGGGCTGGGGCCAACGTCCTGACTTTC
TRBV5-1	NA	TRBJ1-4	TRBD1	CASSPDRPNEKLFF	TGCGCCAGCAGCCCGGACAGGCCTAATGAAAAACTGTTTTTT
TRBV6-6	NA	TRBJ1-2	NA	CASSYSGRNYGYTF	TGTGCCAGCAGTTACTCGGGCAGGAACTATGGCTACACCTTC
TRBV11-2	NA	TRBJ1-2	TRBD1	CASSLDRGANYGYTF	TGTGCCAGCAGCTTGGACAGGGGGGCCAACTATGGCTACACCTTC
TRBV7-9	NA	TRBJ2-2	NA	CASSLSALPGNTGELFF	TGTGCCAGCAGCTTATCTGCCCTCCCCGGGAACACCGGGGAGCTGTTTTTT
TRBV11-3	NA	TRBJ2-3	NA	CASSYYSTDTQYF	TGTGCCAGCAGCTACTATAGCACAGATACGCAGTATTTT
TRBV30	NA	TRBJ1-1	TRBD1	CACNLKGQGFGPIDDEAFF	TGTGCCTGCAATTTGAAAGGACAGGGGTTCGGTCCCATAGATGACGAAGCTTTCTTT
TRBV7-2	NA	TRBJ2-5	TRBD1	CASSPTGTGRISQYF	TGTGCCAGCAGCCCGACCGGGACAGGAAGGATTTCCCAGTACTTC
TRBV4-1	NA	TRBJ2-2	TRBD2	CASSPWAGGAGNTGELFF	TGCGCCAGCAGCCCGTGGGCCGGGGGGGCCGGAAACACCGGGGAGCTGTTTTTT
TRBV27	NA	TRBJ1-1	NA	CASSLTEVNTEAFF	TGTGCCAGCAGTTTAACAGAAGTGAACACTGAAGCTTTCTTT
TRBV7-9	NA	TRBJ2-2	NA	CASSHRGGSWTGELFF	TGTGCCAGCAGCCATAGAGGAGGGAGTTGGACCGGGGAGCTGTTTTTT
TRBV27	NA	TRBJ2-2	NA	CASNKVYGDNTGELFF	TGTGCCAGCAATAAGGTCTACGGAGATAACACCGGGGAGCTGTTTTTT
TRBV6-2/TRBV6-3	once	TRBJ1-5	NA	CASSRRGIEDSNQPQHF	TGTGCCAGCAGCCGCCGGGGGATAGAGGATAGCAATCAGCCCCAGCATTTT
TRBV2	NA	TRBJ1-4	NA	CATSLKRDEKLFF	TGTGCCACCAGCCTAAAGAGGGATGAAAAACTGTTTTTT
TRBV10-1	NA	TRBJ1-1	TRBD1	CASSPADRGIGEAFF	TGCGCCAGCAGTCCCGCGGACAGGGGGATTGGGGAAGCTTTCTTT
TRBV18	NA	TRBJ1-3	NA	CASSPSEAGNTIYF	TGTGCCAGCTCACCGTCGGAGGCCGGAAACACCATATATTTT
TRBV19	once	TRBJ1-3	TRBD1	CATSRTGSFSGNTIYF	TGTGCCACCTCACGGACAGGGTCATTTTCTGGAAACACCATATATTTT
TRBV2	NA	TRBJ2-5	NA	CATRQAQETQYF	TGTGCCACCAGACAGGCTCAAGAGACCCAGTACTTC
TRBV7-9	NA	TRBJ1-1	NA	CASSPLAREAFF	TGTGCCAGCAGCCCGTTGGCCAGGGAAGCTTTCTTT
TRBV18	once	TRBJ1-1	NA	CASSPQGRGTEAFF	TGTGCCAGCTCACCCCAGGGGAGGGGCACTGAAGCTTTCTTT
TRBV13	NA	TRBJ2-1	TRBD2	CASSLAGGSYNEQFF	TGTGCCAGCAGCTTAGCGGGGGGATCCTACAATGAGCAGTTCTTC
TRBV28	NA	TRBJ1-5	NA	CASSFTDNQPQHF	TGTGCCAGCAGTTTTACAGATAATCAGCCCCAGCATTTT
TRBV29-1	NA	TRBJ1-1	NA	CSVEGRGGTEAFF	TGCAGCGTTGAAGGGCGGGGGGGGACTGAAGCTTTCTTT
TRBV18	NA	TRBJ1-5	TRBD1	CASSLLGDRNQPQHF	TGTGCCAGCTCCCTACTAGGGGACAGGAATCAGCCCCAGCATTTT
TRBV5-6	NA	TRBJ1-5	NA	CASSLAGNQPQHF	TGTGCCAGCAGCTTGGCGGGGAATCAGCCCCAGCATTTT